This T cell receptor beta chain came from a study of PD-L1 blockade in urothelial cancer. Method: immunoSEQ multiplex PCR; TCRdb's copy keeps in-frame clones and lacks some. The data contain approximately 120,000 clones, roughly 82% of them singletons. Time point in this sample: peripheral blood 6 weeks after treatment start. The TCR was taken from a man aged 50-60 years with urothelial cancer. The material was PBMCs, obtained around atezolizumab (anti-PD-L1) treatment.

CDR3 DNA: TGTGCCAGCAGTGAATACGGAGAGACCCAGTACTTC. It yields the protein CASSEYGETQYF. V gene TRBV6-1 combines with J gene TRBJ2-5; D call uncertain. V was shortened by 2 bases and J by 4 bases, with 5 bases between the two germline ends. The CDR3 consists of 12 residues. Germline values: CDR1 MNHNS, CDR2 SASEGT.